The 26 T cell receptor beta chains listed next were all sequenced from one sample in a study of cytomegalovirus exposure and HLA in healthy donors. This PCR relied on a set of 60 Vbeta primers and 13 Jbeta primers. The assay was immunoSEQ multiplex PCR, and TCRdb's table has in-frame clones only and misses some. Its listing shows approximately 110,000 clones. The sample was PBMCs. These receptors were taken from a man aged 35-49 years in good health and CMV-seronegative.

This chain connects TRBV7-2 to TRBJ2-1; 10 bases match TRBD2. This CDR3 has 14 residues. The ends lost 5 bases at V and 6 bases at J; junction bases unmatched: 4. Germline CDR1 reads SGHTA; CDR2 reads FQGNSA. CDR3 amino acids: CASSRTSGSNEQFF. CDR3 nucleotide sequence: TGTGCCAGCAGCCGGACTAGCGGATCCAATGAGCAGTTCTTC.

The rearrangement links TRBV5-4 to TRBJ2-1; TRBD2 is a possible D gene (5 bases). CDR3 length equals 15 residues. The V gene's germline CDR1 is SGHNT and CDR2 YYREEE (reference sequence). Between the trimmed V and J ends, which lost 4 bases and 1 base, there was a span of 12 bases. CDR3 loop: CASSEGSLSYNEQFF. In DNA, the CDR3 is TGTGCCAGCAGCGAAGGGAGCCTTTCCTACAATGAGCAGTTCTTC.

V usage is TRBV5-4 and J usage is TRBJ1-2; maybe TRBD1 (5 bases). CDR1 SGHNT and CDR2 YYREEE come from the germline V gene (reference sequence). V lost 1 base, J lost 5 bases, and 12 bases lay in between. This CDR3 has 14 residues. The CDR3 protein is CASSLPGGWYGYTF. CDR3 sequence (DNA): TGTGCCAGCAGCTTGCCGGGGGGTTGGTATGGCTACACCTTC.

The genes are TRBV30 and TRBJ2-3, with TRBD2 matching 8 bases. Germline V gene data show CDR1 as GTSNPN and CDR2 as SVGIG (reference sequence). The CDR3 covers 18 residues. J was trimmed by 0 bases and V by 3 bases; bases with no gene match: 14. The chain's CDR3 is CAWSRGGGQRGSTDTQYF. DNA for the CDR3: TGTGCCTGGAGCCGCGGGGGAGGTCAGCGGGGGAGCACAGATACGCAGTATTTT.

The chain combines TRBV5-1 with TRBJ2-7, with 7 bases identical to TRBD1. The CDR3 runs 14 residues. V gave up 4 bases and J gave up 3 bases; unmatched junction bases: 7. CDR1 and CDR2 from the germline V gene are SGHRS and YFSETQ. The CDR3 spells CASSPGTEFYEQYF. The CDR3 bases are TGCGCCAGCAGCCCTGGGACAGAGTTCTACGAGCAGTACTTC.

The CDR3 reads CAWSRLAALRNEQYF. DNA of the CDR3: TGTGCCTGGAGTCGTCTAGCGGCTCTAAGGAACGAGCAGTACTTC. The chain has TRBV30 and TRBJ2-7; TRBD2 agrees at 7 bases. V lost 2 bases and J lost 5; bases outside the gene matches: 12. Germline CDR1 and CDR2: GTSNPN and SVGIG (reference sequence). The CDR3 contains 15 residues.

Here the CDR3 DNA reads TGTGCCAGCAGCTTATCAGCCGGGACTGAAGCTTTCTTT. It yields the protein CASSLSAGTEAFF. The chain is built from TRBV7-3 and TRBJ1-1; no firm D call. Germline CDR1 is SGHTA and CDR2 is FQGTGA. The CDR3 totals 13 residues. V gave up 2 bases and J gave up 5 bases, with 9 bases separating them.

J is TRBJ1-2 and V is TRBV6-1, with 8 bases lining up with TRBD1. The V segment lost 7 bases and the J segment 8 bases; nucleotides outside the gene matches: 9. Germline V CDR1 and CDR2: MNHNS, SASEGT. CDR3 length: 13 residues. The CDR3: CASNRRTGLGYTF. CDR3 in DNA: TGTGCCAGCAACCGGCGGACAGGGTTAGGCTACACCTTC.

In DNA form, the CDR3 reads TGTGCCAGCAGTCCCACGGGGGGCCAGCGGGAGCCAACCTACGAGCAGTACTTC. Translating gives CASSPTGGQREPTYEQYF. This chain uses TRBV5-4 with TRBJ2-7, with TRBD2 matching 8 bases. Germline V gene sequence: CDR1 SGHNT, CDR2 YYREEE (reference sequence). This CDR3 is 18 amino acids long. Unmatched junction bases numbered 18, after V lost 5 bases and J lost 2 bases.

V and J are TRBV7-9 and TRBJ1-2, with TRBD1 identical over 7 bases. Germline lookup yields CDR1 SEHNR and CDR2 FQNEAQ (reference sequence). V trimming: 4 bases; J trimming: 5 bases; junction bases outside the gene matches: 10. This CDR3 comprises 15 residues. CDR3 DNA: TGTGCCAGCAGCTCCGGAGCCGGCAGGGGGTATGGCTACACCTTC. This translates into CASSSGAGRGYGYTF.

About this clone itself: The junction shows a germline mismatch at one end, possibly a read error. The chain combines TRBV2 with TRBJ2-5, with 8 bases fitting TRBD2. The CDR3 contains 15 residues. Germline V gives CDR1 SNHLY, CDR2 FYNNEI. CDR3 protein: CASSKTSGGGEAQYF. The CDR3 nucleotides are TGTGCCAGCAGCAAAACTAGCGGCGGAGGAGAGGCCCAGTACTTC.

The chain links TRBV5-1 to TRBJ1-1, with D possibly being TRBD1 (6 bases). The germline gives CDR1 SGHRS, CDR2 YFSETQ. The CDR3 contains 14 residues. Trimming removed 4 bases at V and 0 bases at J, with 10 bases between. CDR3 in amino acids: CASSAQGMNTEAFF. CDR3 sequence (DNA): TGCGCCAGCAGCGCGCAGGGGATGAACACTGAAGCTTTCTTT.

The V gene is TRBV7-9, the J gene TRBJ1-6; no clear D gene. V dropped 2 bases and J dropped 7 bases, with 6 bases sitting between them. Germline CDR1 and CDR2: SEHNR and FQNEAQ (reference sequence). The CDR3 is 13 residues long. The CDR3: CASSLNPNSPLHF. The CDR3 DNA sequence: TGTGCCAGCAGCTTAAATCCAAATTCACCCCTCCACTTT.

This chain connects TRBV30 to TRBJ2-4, with D maybe TRBD1 (6 bases). Looked up from germline, CDR1 is GTSNPN and CDR2 is SVGIG (reference sequence). This CDR3 spans 14 amino acids. V lost 0 bases to trimming and J lost 3 bases, with 9 bases between them. The chain's CDR3 is CAWSVGGSKNIQYF. CDR3 sequence (DNA): TGTGCCTGGAGTGTTGGGGGCAGCAAAAACATTCAGTACTTC.

The rearrangement joins TRBV5-1 to TRBJ1-1; a weak D match, TRBD1 (5 bases). Trimming took 7 bases from V and 0 from J, leaving 10 bases between them. The CDR3 runs 13 residues. Germline loops: CDR1 SGHRS, CDR2 YFSETQ. The CDR3 is CASQPGVNTEAFF. The CDR3 region has the DNA TGCGCCAGCCAGCCGGGGGTGAACACTGAAGCTTTCTTT.

V is TRBV4-3 and J is TRBJ2-1; D is unresolved. Trimming took 0 bases from V and 1 from J, leaving 7 bases between them. CDR1 and CDR2 from the germline V gene are LGHNA and YSLEER. There are 15 residues in the CDR3. CDR3 nucleotides: TGCGCCAGCAGCCAAGACCTAGGTTCCTACAATGAGCAGTTCTTC. Residues: CASSQDLGSYNEQFF.

The V gene is TRBV10-3, the J gene TRBJ1-2, with 9 bases fitting TRBD1. With 6 bases clipped from V and 8 bases from J, the junction kept 13 bases outside the gene matches. The CDR3 runs to 15 residues. CDR1 is ENHRY and CDR2 is SYGVKD in the germline V gene. As DNA, the CDR3 is TGTGCCATCAGCCAAACGGGACCACAGGGGGCAGGCTACACCTTC. This encodes CAISQTGPQGAGYTF.

This rearrangement joins TRBV10-2 to TRBJ2-5; D perhaps matches TRBD2 (5 bases). The V gene's germline CDR1 is WSHSY and CDR2 SAAADI. The ends were cut back, 8 bases at V and 4 bases at J, with 11 bases in the middle. The CDR3 consists of 12 residues. CDR3 sequence reads: CASVGVGETQYF. CDR3 nucleotides: TGCGCCAGCGTCGGGGTCGGAGAGACCCAGTACTTC.

The chain is built from TRBV7-9 and TRBJ2-5, with D uncertain. The CDR3 has 14 residues. Trimming pared 5 bases from V and 1 base from J, leaving 11 bases between. Germline V gene sequence: CDR1 SEHNR, CDR2 FQNEAQ (reference sequence). Here the CDR3 DNA reads TGTGCCAGCAGCCCGCACCGCAGCCAAGAGACCCAGTACTTC. It encodes CASSPHRSQETQYF.

The chain employs TRBV16 and TRBJ1-4; no clear D gene. Germline-derived CDR1 and CDR2 are KGHSY and FQNENV. V was clipped by 1 base and J by 8 bases, with 11 bases between them. This CDR3 contains 14 residues. The CDR3 region is CASSQFASGEKLFF. The CDR3 DNA follows: TGTGCCAGCAGCCAATTCGCTTCGGGGGAAAAACTGTTTTTT. Variable domain in full (rest from reference TRBV16 and TRBJ1-4): GEEVAQTPKHLVRGEGQKAKLYCAPIKGHSYVFWYQQVLKNEFKFLISFQNENVFDETGMPKERFSAKCLPNSPCSLEIQATKLEDSAVYFCASSQFASGEKLFFGSGTQLSVL.

This chain connects TRBV6-6 to TRBJ1-1, with 7 bases fitting TRBD1. CDR3 length: 15 amino acids. Germline V gives CDR1 MNHNY, CDR2 SVGAGI (reference sequence). After removal of 5 bases from V and 8 bases from J, the junction contained 14 bases not matched to a gene. CDR3 DNA: TGTGCCAGCAGTGGCAAACAAGCGTGGGACAGCGAAGCTTTCTTT. It yields the protein CASSGKQAWDSEAFF.

V gene TRBV18 combines with J gene TRBJ2-2, with D unresolved. The V end was cut by 2 bases, the J end by 7 bases, with 8 bases between. Germline V gene sequence: CDR1 KGHSH, CDR2 LQKENI. The CDR3 consists of 13 residues. The CDR3 bases are TGTGCCAGCTCACCATATTCCGGCGGGGAGCTGTTTTTT. Residues: CASSPYSGGELFF.

V is TRBV27 and J is TRBJ2-2, with 10 bases aligning to TRBD2. Germline-derived CDR1 and CDR2 are MNHEY and SMNVEV (reference sequence). The CDR3 covers 17 residues. V gave up 9 bases and J gave up 1 base; unmatched junction bases: 11. The CDR3 coding sequence is TGTGCCAGTACTCGGTCAGGACTAGCGGTGAACACCGGGGAGCTGTTTTTT. Protein product: CASTRSGLAVNTGELFF.

The chain employs TRBV6-1 and TRBJ2-5; 10 bases align to TRBD2. CDR1 and CDR2 (germline): MNHNS, SASEGT. V gave up 3 bases and J gave up 0 bases; unmatched junction bases: 7. The length of the CDR3 is 17 residues. CDR3 coding DNA: TGTGCCAGCAGTGACGTTCTAGCGGGGGAGTACCAAGAGACCCAGTACTTC. This codes for CASSDVLAGEYQETQYF.

J is TRBJ2-7 and V is TRBV4-2; 7 bases match TRBD1. This CDR3 is 15 amino acids long. The germline V gene encodes CDR1 LGHNA and CDR2 YNFKEQ. The V and J ends lost 1 base and 2 bases, in that order; junction bases with no gene match: 5. CDR3 in amino acids: CASSQAWDRTYEQYF. In DNA form, the CDR3 reads TGTGCCAGCAGCCAAGCATGGGACAGAACCTACGAGCAGTACTTC.

The chain carries TRBV6-1 and TRBJ2-7; 9 bases match TRBD2. The CDR3 sequence is 15 residues long. V lost 6 bases, J lost 5 bases, and 11 bases stayed unmatched. Germline loops: CDR1 MNHNS, CDR2 SASEGT. The CDR3 region is CASSRRSGSFNEQYF. CDR3 nucleotides: TGTGCCAGCAGCCGACGTAGCGGGAGTTTCAACGAGCAGTACTTC.